These 18 T cell receptor beta chains share one sample of origin, sequenced in a study of PD-1 blockade in classical Hodgkin lymphoma. Time point meaning: cycle 4 day 1 (C4D1), after less than 7 weeks of nivolumab. Brentuximab vedotin exposure varied among the patients, all of whom had relapsed after autologous stem cell transplantation. Sequencing was performed with immunoSEQ multiplex PCR; in TCRdb, only in-frame clones are kept and a portion is missing. In the table there are just under 65,000 clones, about 89% of which are singletons. The material sequenced was peripheral blood mononuclear cells (PBMCs), taken before the fourth cycle of nivolumab. The receptors were sampled from a human donor with classical Hodgkin lymphoma.

The rearrangement links TRBV10-3 to TRBJ1-4, with D tentatively TRBD1 (6 bases). The germline V gene encodes CDR1 ENHRY and CDR2 SYGVKD. Trimming pared 9 bases from V and 2 bases from J, leaving 7 bases between. The CDR3 contains 12 residues. The CDR3 sequence: CAIGQTNEKLFF. Written as DNA, the CDR3 is TGTGCCATTGGACAGACTAATGAAAAACTGTTTTTT.

The V gene is TRBV18, the J gene TRBJ2-2, with no clear D. The germline V gene has CDR1 KGHSH and CDR2 LQKENI. CDR3 length: 13 amino acids. Trimming shortened V by 2 bases and J by 7 bases, and 8 bases separated the two germline ends. The chain's CDR3 is CASSPSGIGELFF. The CDR3 nucleotides are TGTGCCAGCTCACCAAGTGGTATCGGGGAGCTGTTTTTT.

The chain carries TRBV10-3 and TRBJ2-1; maybe TRBD1 (7 bases). V shed 11 bases and J shed 5 bases, with 31 bases lying between them. The CDR3 is 18 amino acids. CDR1 is ENHRY and CDR2 is SYGVKD in the germline V gene. The CDR3 region is CASEGPGGGSKYNNEQFF. The CDR3 coding sequence is TGTGCCTCCGAGGGGCCCGGAGGGGGCTCAAAATACAACAATGAGCAGTTCTTC.

The CDR3 bases are TGCGCCAGCAGCTTGGAGGGGGCGCCGGGGAACGAGCAGTACTTC. It translates to CASSLEGAPGNEQYF. This sequence joins TRBV5-1 and TRBJ2-7; 7 bases fit TRBD1. The germline gives CDR1 SGHRS, CDR2 YFSETQ. Trimming took 0 bases from V and 5 from J; bases not matched to a gene: 8. This CDR3 has 15 amino acids.

Written as DNA, the CDR3 is TGTGCCAGCCGAGAACAGGGCCACGAGCAGTACTTC. It specifies CASREQGHEQYF. This chain connects TRBV28 to TRBJ2-7; tentatively, D is TRBD1 (6 bases). Germline V gene lookup returns CDR1 MDHEN and CDR2 SYDVKM. Trimming cost V 8 bases and J 5 bases, with 13 bases left between them. The CDR3 is 12 amino acids.

In its sample, this clone was seen once. The chain couples TRBV7-6 to TRBJ2-5, with a possible D match to TRBD1 (6 bases). This CDR3 has 16 amino acids. In germline, CDR1 is SGHVS, CDR2 FNYEAQ. V was cut by 5 bases and J by 6 bases, with 22 bases left in between. The CDR3 region is CASSGDILLRLQTQYF. The CDR3 DNA sequence: TGTGCCAGCAGCGGGGACATCCTCCTCAGGTTACAGACCCAGTACTTC.

For the CDR3, the DNA is TGTGCCAGCAGCCGGACAGGTTCTGGAAACACCATATATTTT. Its translation is CASSRTGSGNTIYF. This sequence joins TRBV7-9 and TRBJ1-3; 7 nucleotides agree with TRBD1. Germline V lookup: CDR1 SEHNR, CDR2 FQNEAQ (reference sequence). Trimming removed 5 bases from V and 1 base from J; junction bases left unmatched: 2. The CDR3 is 14 residues long.

The V call is TRBV5-6, the J call TRBJ2-3; D remains ambiguous. The germline gives CDR1 SGHDT, CDR2 YYEEEE. The CDR3 is 13 amino acids. V lost 4 bases to trimming and J lost 4 bases, with 10 bases between them. The CDR3 spells CASSPSAADTQYF. The CDR3 DNA reads TGTGCCAGCAGCCCCTCGGCGGCAGATACGCAGTATTTT.

The chain recombines TRBV25-1 with TRBJ1-1; D gene uncertain. Trimming pared 2 bases from V and 7 bases from J, leaving 11 bases between. This CDR3 region has 13 residues. Germline-derived CDR1 and CDR2 are MGHDK and SYGVNS. The CDR3, as DNA: TGTGCCAGCAGTGAAAACCCTCGCAGTGAAGCTTTCTTT. This encodes CASSENPRSEAFF.

The chain carries TRBV30 and TRBJ1-6; a weak D match, TRBD1 (5 bases). The CDR3 contains 10 residues. V lost 2 bases and J lost 15, with 8 bases in between. Germline CDR1 reads GTSNPN; CDR2 reads SVGIG (reference sequence). The CDR3 sequence is CAWSSGDLHF. The CDR3 region has the DNA TGTGCCTGGAGTTCGGGGGACCTCCACTTT. The complete variable domain, with remaining parts taken from reference TRBV30 and TRBJ1-6, reads SQTIHQWPATLVQPVGSPLSLECTVEGTSNPNLYWYRQAAGRGLQLLFYSVGIGQISSEVPQNLSASRPQDRQFILSSKKLLLSDSGFYLCAWSSGDLHFGNGTRLTVT.

V usage is TRBV5-4 and J usage is TRBJ1-6; weak D call: TRBD1 (6 bases). The CDR3 spans 15 residues. Germline values: CDR1 SGHNT, CDR2 YYREEE (reference sequence). V gave up 2 bases and J gave up 6 bases, with 12 bases separating them. CDR3: CASSFLQGGNSPLHF. CDR3 sequence (DNA): TGTGCCAGCAGCTTTTTACAGGGAGGTAATTCACCCCTCCACTTT.

This chain uses TRBV2 with TRBJ1-5, with TRBD1 matching over 7 bases. CDR1 and CDR2 from the germline V gene are SNHLY and FYNNEI. Trimming at V came to 5 bases and at J to 1 base, leaving 5 bases not matched to a gene. This CDR3 region has 15 residues. The DNA for the CDR3 is TGTGCCAGCAGTTGGGACAGTGGGAGCAATCAGCCCCAGCATTTT. Translating gives CASSWDSGSNQPQHF.

The chain uses TRBV7-9 and TRBJ2-4; TRBD2 is a possible D gene (5 bases). The CDR3 has 16 amino acids. V lost 5 bases, J lost 0 bases, and 14 bases lay in between. Per the germline V gene, CDR1 is SEHNR and CDR2 is FQNEAQ (reference sequence). The CDR3 sequence is CASSLALGVAKNIQYF. The CDR3 DNA reads as TGTGCCAGCAGCCTCGCGTTGGGAGTAGCCAAAAACATTCAGTACTTC.

V gene TRBV6-6 combines with J gene TRBJ1-4; a possible D gene is TRBD1 (6 bases). The CDR3 spans 15 residues. V was cut by 4 bases and J by 1 base, with 10 bases left in between. CDR1 is MNHNY, CDR2 SVGAGI, per germline (reference sequence). The CDR3 reads CASSFGQLTNEKLFF. The CDR3 DNA reads as TGTGCCAGCAGTTTCGGACAGTTAACTAATGAAAAACTGTTTTTT.

This chain connects TRBV27 to TRBJ2-3; 8 bases are a match to TRBD2. V was pared by 3 bases and J by 2 bases, with 4 bases of the junction left unmatched. The CDR3 runs 15 residues. Germline V CDR1 and CDR2: MNHEY, SMNVEV (reference sequence). The CDR3 coding sequence is TGTGCCAGCAGTTTCCAGCGGGGGTTCACAGATACGCAGTATTTT. Translating gives CASSFQRGFTDTQYF.

This rearrangement joins TRBV30 to TRBJ2-7; 11 nucleotides match TRBD1. The ends lost 5 bases at V and 1 base at J; junction bases unmatched: 4. CDR3 length: 14 residues. Germline V CDR1 and CDR2: GTSNPN, SVGIG (reference sequence). In DNA form, the CDR3 reads TGTGCCTGGGAGAGGGACAGGGGGTCCTACGAGCAGTACTTC. Translating gives CAWERDRGSYEQYF.

The J gene is TRBJ1-6, the V gene TRBV10-3; 8 positions match TRBD1. Trimming took 4 bases from V and 7 from J; bases not matched to a gene: 6. This CDR3 is 15 amino acids long. Germline V gene lookup returns CDR1 ENHRY and CDR2 SYGVKD. CDR3 in DNA: TGTGCCATCAGTGCCTCGGGACAGGAAAATTCACCCCTCCACTTT. As protein: CAISASGQENSPLHF.

V and J are TRBV2 and TRBJ1-5; no clear D. Germline V CDR1 and CDR2: SNHLY, FYNNEI. V was trimmed by 8 bases and J by 7 bases, leaving 18 bases between them. CDR3 length equals 14 residues. The CDR3 DNA sequence: TGTGCCAGCCAGCGAGAGGGCGCAGAACAGCCCCAGCATTTT. Translated, it gives CASQREGAEQPQHF.